One and the same sample provided the 32 T cell receptor beta chains below, sequenced in a study of CD8 T cells in Susac syndrome. Random hexamers were used to reverse transcribe the RNA input (0.5 to 1 ug). TCRdb processed the immunoSEQ multiplex PCR reads anew with MiXCR; each CDR3 protein has one entry. Here the sample spans 170,000 or so distinct CDR3 sequences, around 95% being singletons. Specimen: CD4+ T cells from PBMCs. The receptors stem from a human donor with Susac syndrome.

The chain uses TRBV7-2 and TRBJ1-6, with unresolved D. The CDR3 runs to 14 residues. Germline lookup yields CDR1 SGHTA and CDR2 FQGNSA. V was cut by 7 bases and J by 9 bases, with 16 bases left in between. The CDR3 reads CASTSLLSASPLHF. CDR3 nucleotides: TGTGCCAGCACCTCCTTGCTTTCTGCTTCACCCCTCCACTTT.

This rearrangement joins TRBV6-5 to TRBJ2-6; D is unclear. V shed 5 bases and J shed 0 bases, with 8 bases lying between them. This CDR3 comprises 15 residues. Germline V gives CDR1 MNHEY, CDR2 SVGAGI. CDR3 nucleotides: TGTGCCAGCAGTAGAGCTTCCTCTGGGGCCAACGTCCTGACTTTC. It codes for CASSRASSGANVLTF.

The gene calls are TRBV5-6 and TRBJ2-1, with D hard to call. The V gene's germline CDR1 is SGHDT and CDR2 YYEEEE. The CDR3 totals 15 residues. Trimming took 2 bases from V and 6 from J, leaving 15 bases between them. The CDR3 sequence: CASSFFLSAINEQFF. CDR3 coding DNA: TGTGCCAGCAGCTTCTTTCTGTCGGCTATCAATGAGCAGTTCTTC. The whole variable domain, remainder taken from reference TRBV5-6 and TRBJ2-1, is DAGVTQSPTHLIKTRGQQVTLRCSPKSGHDTVSWYQQALGQGPQFIFQYYEEEERQRGNFPDRFSGHQFPNYSSELNVNALLLGDSALYLCASSFFLSAINEQFFGPGTRLTVL.

The chain uses TRBV10-3 and TRBJ2-2, with TRBD1 identical over 8 bases. CDR1 is ENHRY, CDR2 SYGVKD, per germline. Losses at the gene ends were 7 bases for V and 6 bases for J; bases not matched to a gene: 7. The length of the CDR3 is 14 residues. CDR3 in amino acids: CAITSGQGSGELFF. Here the CDR3 DNA reads TGTGCCATCACCTCCGGACAGGGTTCCGGGGAGCTGTTTTTT.

The chain has TRBV20-1 and TRBJ1-5, with 8 bases lining up with TRBD1. CDR1 is DFQATT, CDR2 SNEGSKA, per germline (reference sequence). The CDR3 spans 14 residues. V shed 5 bases, J shed 3 bases, and the junction held 6 bases outside the gene matches. CDR3 DNA: TGCAGTGCTCTAGAGGACAGGGTCAATCAGCCCCAGCATTTT. This encodes CSALEDRVNQPQHF.

This chain connects TRBV27 to TRBJ2-7; D perhaps matches TRBD2 (6 bases). In germline, CDR1 is MNHEY, CDR2 SMNVEV (reference sequence). The CDR3 runs to 14 residues. V dropped 6 bases and J dropped 2 bases, with 14 bases sitting between them. The CDR3 nucleotides read TGTGCCAGCAGGCCCGGAGGGGCGGCCTACGAGCAGTACTTC. Its protein product is CASRPGGAAYEQYF.

The chain couples TRBV25-1 to TRBJ2-5, with TRBD2 matching 11 bases. Germline V gives CDR1 MGHDK, CDR2 SYGVNS. This CDR3 contains 14 residues. The trim removed 8 bases at V and 3 bases at J, leaving 5 bases unmatched. In DNA, the CDR3 is TGTGCCAGCCGTACTAGCGGGGGAAAAGAGACCCAGTACTTC. Translated, it gives CASRTSGGKETQYF.

This rearrangement joins TRBV29-1 to TRBJ2-5, with D possibly being TRBD2 (6 bases). V lost 8 bases to trimming and J lost 1 base, with 11 bases between them. CDR1 is SQVTM and CDR2 is ANQGSEA in the germline V gene. The CDR3 is made up of 12 amino acids. CDR3 residues: CSTRRGQETQYF. The CDR3 region has the DNA TGCAGCACCAGGAGGGGCCAAGAGACCCAGTACTTC.

This clonotype has just one count. The chain couples TRBV9 to TRBJ1-2; D remains ambiguous. V was shortened by 3 bases and J by 8 bases, with 20 bases between the two germline ends. This CDR3 spans 15 amino acids. In germline, CDR1 is SGDLS, CDR2 YYNGEE. DNA of the CDR3: TGTGCCAGCAGCGCCCACTCGGAGGTCCAAGGGGGCTACACCTTC. Its translation: CASSAHSEVQGGYTF.

The chain employs TRBV3-1 and TRBJ2-1, with TRBD1 matching over 7 bases. This CDR3 has 16 amino acids. Germline loops: CDR1 LGHDT, CDR2 YNNKEL (reference sequence). The junction had 12 bases not matched to a gene; V was cut back by 1 base and J by 9 bases. The CDR3 region has the DNA TGTGCCAGCAGCCAAGGTGGGACAGCGTCTAGAAGTGAGCAGTTCTTC. This encodes CASSQGGTASRSEQFF.

The chain links TRBV30 to TRBJ2-1, with D unresolved. Per germline, CDR1 GTSNPN and CDR2 SVGIG (reference sequence). This CDR3 has 12 amino acids. Trimming took 3 bases from V and 9 from J, leaving 12 bases between them. In DNA, the CDR3 is TGTGCCTGGAGGTCGTCCGGACCTGAGCAGTTCTTC. Its translation: CAWRSSGPEQFF.

This chain joins TRBV7-2 and TRBJ2-3; D tentatively reads TRBD1 or TRBD2 (6 bases each). Trimming removed 4 bases from V and 0 bases from J, with 11 bases in between. This CDR3 contains 15 residues. Germline V gene data show CDR1 as SGHTA and CDR2 as FQGNSA. CDR3 loop: CASSSGAASTDTQYF. The CDR3 nucleotides read TGTGCCAGCAGCTCGGGGGCGGCTAGCACAGATACGCAGTATTTT.

This sequence joins TRBV16 and TRBJ1-1; TRBD1 matches at 7 bases. CDR3 size: 17 residues. Per germline, CDR1 KGHSY and CDR2 FQNENV. The V and J ends lost 4 bases and 0 bases, in that order; junction bases with no gene match: 11. CDR3 DNA: TGTGCCAGCAGCCCTCAGGGGGGGGTTCTGATGAACACTGAAGCTTTCTTT. Translating gives CASSPQGGVLMNTEAFF.

The chain has TRBV7-6 and TRBJ2-1, with 10 bases matching TRBD1. The V gene's germline CDR1 is SGHVS and CDR2 FNYEAQ. J was trimmed by 9 bases and V by 5 bases; bases with no gene match: 13. This CDR3 is built from 16 residues. CDR3 loop: CASSPKPGQGFGEQFF. The CDR3 coding sequence is TGTGCCAGCAGCCCGAAACCGGGACAGGGGTTTGGTGAGCAGTTCTTC.

The chain has TRBV29-1 and TRBJ2-5; D remains unclear. Germline values: CDR1 SQVTM, CDR2 ANQGSEA. V dropped 1 base and J dropped 1 base, with 7 bases sitting between them. There are 13 residues in the CDR3. Here the CDR3 DNA reads TGCAGCGTTGAAGGGCGGAGCCAAGAGACCCAGTACTTC. This gives the protein CSVEGRSQETQYF. The full variable domain, with the rest looked up from reference TRBV29-1 and TRBJ2-5, is SAVISQKPSRDICQRGTSLTIQCQVDSQVTMMFWYRQQPGQSLTLIATANQGSEATYESGFVIDKFPISRPNLTFSTLTVSNMSPEDSSIYLCSVEGRSQETQYFGPGTRLLVL.

The rearrangement uses TRBV30 and TRBJ1-2, with 7 bases fitting TRBD1. The CDR3 totals 13 residues. CDR1 is GTSNPN and CDR2 is SVGIG in the germline V gene (reference sequence). After removal of 0 bases from V and 4 bases from J, the junction contained 2 bases not matched to a gene. In nucleotides, the CDR3 is TGTGCCTGGAGTGTGACAGGGTCCTATGGCTACACCTTC. Protein sequence: CAWSVTGSYGYTF.

V gene TRBV15 combines with J gene TRBJ2-5; D gene uncertain. Germline-derived CDR1 and CDR2 are LNHNV and YYDKDF (reference sequence). V was pared by 0 bases and J by 5 bases, with 7 bases between. The length of the CDR3 is 13 residues. DNA of the CDR3: TGTGCCACCAGCAGAGATCAGGTGGAGACCCAGTACTTC. This encodes CATSRDQVETQYF.

The chain recombines TRBV6-5 with TRBJ2-1; the match to TRBD2 covers 10 bases. The CDR3 is 15 amino acids. The V gene end was trimmed by 6 bases and the J gene end by 6 bases; junction bases not matched to a gene: 8. The V gene's germline CDR1 is MNHEY and CDR2 SVGAGI. The CDR3 is CASRQSGRASNEQFF. The CDR3 DNA sequence: TGTGCCAGCAGGCAGAGCGGGAGGGCATCCAATGAGCAGTTCTTC.

The table lists this clonotype with a count of one. This chain uses TRBV15 with TRBJ2-3; D unresolved. CDR1 is LNHNV, CDR2 YYDKDF, per germline (reference sequence). This CDR3 region has 13 residues. The V end lost 4 bases, the J end lost 6 bases, and 11 bases lay between the germline ends. The CDR3, as DNA: TGTGCCACCAGCAACCACCCTGGGGATACGCAGTATTTT. This codes for CATSNHPGDTQYF.

This chain joins TRBV5-1 and TRBJ2-6; D is perhaps TRBD2 (5 bases). The V and J ends lost 4 bases and 0 bases respectively, with 11 bases between them. The length of the CDR3 is 16 residues. CDR1 is SGHRS, CDR2 YFSETQ, per germline. The CDR3 loop is CASSLSGYSGANVLTF. The CDR3 region has the DNA TGCGCCAGCAGCCTTTCGGGGTACTCTGGGGCCAACGTCCTGACTTTC. The entire variable domain, with the rest obtained from reference TRBV5-1 and TRBJ2-6, is as follows: KAGVTQTPRYLIKTRGQQVTLSCSPISGHRSVSWYQQTPGQGLQFLFEYFSETQRNKGNFPGRFSGRQFSNSRSEMNVSTLELGDSALYLCASSLSGYSGANVLTFGAGSRLTVL.

The rearrangement links TRBV20-1 to TRBJ1-3; 11 bases fit TRBD1. Germline trimming cut 5 bases from V and 4 bases from J; bases unmatched to any gene: 1. Germline lookup yields CDR1 DFQATT and CDR2 SNEGSKA (reference sequence). This CDR3 is 13 amino acids long. CDR3 sequence reads: CSAGTGGGNTIYF. The CDR3 region has the DNA TGCAGTGCTGGGACAGGGGGAGGAAACACCATATATTTT.

The genes are TRBV14 and TRBJ1-1; D uncertain. The CDR3 covers 12 residues. Per germline, CDR1 SGHDN and CDR2 FVKESK. Trimming cost V 0 bases and J 5 bases, with 4 bases left between them. CDR3 amino acids: CASSQEGTEAFF. For the CDR3, the DNA is TGTGCCAGCAGCCAAGAAGGTACTGAAGCTTTCTTT.

In nucleotides, the CDR3 is TGCAGTGCAACGACAGAGAACTATGGCTACACCTTC. Its translation is CSATTENYGYTF. The genes are TRBV20-1 and TRBJ1-2; possible D gene TRBD1, 5 bases. Trimming stripped 6 bases from V and 2 bases from J, with 10 bases between. This CDR3 comprises 12 residues. The V gene's germline CDR1 is DFQATT and CDR2 SNEGSKA (reference sequence).

Only one count was recorded for this clonotype. The rearrangement joins TRBV20-1 to TRBJ1-2; 7 bases agree with TRBD1. There are 15 residues in the CDR3. Germline V CDR1 and CDR2: DFQATT, SNEGSKA (reference sequence). Germline trimming cut 0 bases from V and 5 bases from J; bases unmatched to any gene: 9. CDR3 in DNA: TGCAGTGCTAGAGATCGACAGGGCGGATGGTATGGCTACACCTTC. Translation gives CSARDRQGGWYGYTF.

The gene calls are TRBV5-1 and TRBJ2-1; TRBD2 matches 12 bases. The V gene end was trimmed by 2 bases and the J gene end by 9 bases; junction bases not matched to a gene: 6. The CDR3 runs 15 residues. The germline V gene has CDR1 SGHRS and CDR2 YFSETQ. The DNA for the CDR3 is TGCGCCAGCAGCTTACTAGCGGGGGGCCAGGGTGAGCAGTTCTTC. It yields the protein CASSLLAGGQGEQFF.

The chain has TRBV5-6 and TRBJ2-3, with 12 bases identical to TRBD2. J was trimmed by 3 bases and V by 4 bases; bases with no gene match: 9. This CDR3 spans 17 amino acids. Germline V CDR1 and CDR2: SGHDT, YYEEEE. CDR3 in amino acids: CASSPLLAGGGTDTQYF. CDR3 DNA: TGTGCCAGCAGCCCATTACTAGCGGGGGGAGGTACAGATACGCAGTATTTT.

V is TRBV12-3 or TRBV12-4 and J is TRBJ2-3, with D possibly TRBD2 on 6 matching bases. The CDR3 is 13 residues long. V shed 6 bases and J shed 4 bases, with 11 bases lying between them. The CDR3 region is CASRRLGADTQYF. CDR3 DNA: TGTGCCAGCAGAAGACTAGGCGCAGATACGCAGTATTTT.

This chain joins TRBV4-3 and TRBJ2-1; 11 bases match TRBD2. Looked up from germline, CDR1 is LGHNA and CDR2 is YSLEER. This CDR3 contains 18 residues. Trimming took 1 base from V and 4 from J; bases not matched to a gene: 9. The CDR3 is CASSQGTSGRIGYNEQFF. CDR3 nucleotide sequence: TGCGCCAGCAGCCAAGGTACTAGCGGGAGAATTGGGTACAATGAGCAGTTCTTC.

The chain employs TRBV6-5 and TRBJ2-7; possible D gene TRBD2, 5 bases. With 2 bases removed from V and 6 bases from J, the gap between germline ends came to 5 bases. From germline, CDR1 is MNHEY and CDR2 SVGAGI. CDR3 length equals 11 residues. The CDR3, as DNA: TGTGCCAGCAGTTACGCGGGCGAGCAGTACGTC. Translated, it gives CASSYAGEQYV.

The gene calls are TRBV30 and TRBJ1-2; a weak D match, TRBD1 (6 bases). Trimming took 0 bases from V and 5 from J, leaving 10 bases between them. The germline gives CDR1 GTSNPN, CDR2 SVGIG (reference sequence). The CDR3 length is 13 residues. CDR3 sequence reads: CAWSVGQGYGYTF. The CDR3 bases are TGTGCCTGGAGTGTAGGTCAGGGGTATGGCTACACCTTC.

The DNA of the CDR3 is TGTGCCAGCAGCATCGGACAGCCCTTTGGAGGAAACTATGGCTACACCTTC. Translated, it gives CASSIGQPFGGNYGYTF. This chain joins TRBV28 and TRBJ1-2, with D maybe TRBD1 (6 bases). This CDR3 contains 17 residues. Germline assignment: CDR1 MDHEN and CDR2 SYDVKM. V lost 6 bases and J 2 bases, leaving 22 bases between the germline ends.

The chain is built from TRBV2 and TRBJ2-4; D may be TRBD2 (6 bases). Germline V gene data show CDR1 as SNHLY and CDR2 as FYNNEI. The V end lost 3 bases, the J end lost 1 base, and 13 bases lay between the germline ends. The CDR3 covers 16 residues. Written as DNA, the CDR3 is TGTGCCAGCAGTGACCGGGACTCAGGGGCCAAAAACATTCAGTACTTC. Translation gives CASSDRDSGAKNIQYF.